This T cell receptor beta chain was obtained from a study of cytomegalovirus exposure and HLA in healthy donors. The study ran its PCR with 60 Vbeta and 13 Jbeta primers. The method was immunoSEQ multiplex PCR; TCRdb's version includes in-frame clones alone and lacks a portion of them. The sample has more than 90,000 clones; more than 60% are singletons. CDR3 length equals 14 residues. Germline CDR1 GTSNPN, CDR2 SVGIG (reference sequence). The ends lost 2 bases at V and 9 bases at J; junction bases unmatched: 8. This sequence originates from a human donor in good health. V gene TRBV30 combines with J gene TRBJ2-1; 9 bases match TRBD2. Sequences were obtained from PBMCs. This CDR3 is CAWSLLAGDGEQFF. CDR3 sequence (DNA): TGTGCCTGGAGTTTATTAGCGGGAGACGGTGAGCAGTTCTTC. Filled out from reference TRBV30 and TRBJ2-1, the complete variable domain reads SQTIHQWPATLVQPVGSPLSLECTVEGTSNPNLYWYRQAAGRGLQLLFYSVGIGQISSEVPQNLSASRPQDRQFILSSKKLLLSDSGFYLCAWSLLAGDGEQFFGPGTRLTVL.